Each of the 32 T cell receptor beta chains below was sequenced from the same sample in a study of cytomegalovirus exposure and HLA in healthy donors. A multiplex PCR was run with 60 Vbeta primers and 13 Jbeta primers. This table comes from immunoSEQ multiplex PCR, and its TCRdb copy is limited to in-frame clones, with some not included. Of about 130,000 clones in the sample, roughly 75% were seen once. The sample consisted of PBMCs. Receptor source: a man younger than 45 in good health.

This clone was counted a single time. V and J are TRBV27 and TRBJ2-1; 10 bases match TRBD2. This CDR3 has 20 residues. Unmatched junction bases numbered 14, after V lost 3 bases and J lost 0 bases. CDR1 is MNHEY and CDR2 is SMNVEV in the germline V gene (reference sequence). The CDR3 sequence: CASSFGRGLAANSSYNEQFF. As DNA, the CDR3 is TGTGCCAGCAGTTTTGGTCGCGGACTAGCGGCTAATAGCTCCTACAATGAGCAGTTCTTC.

A note on this clone: Germline is not matched at one junction end, which may reflect a read error. The CDR3 bases are TGTGCCACCAGCCGAGACCGATGGCGGGCCGGGACCCAGTACTTC. It codes for CATSRDRWRAGTQYF. This chain connects TRBV15 to TRBJ2-5; TRBD2 might be the D (5 bases). The CDR3 length is 15 residues. The V gene's germline CDR1 is LNHNV and CDR2 YYDKDF (reference sequence). The full variable domain, in which reference TRBV15 and TRBJ2-5 provide the parts outside the CDR3, is DAMVIQNPRYQVTQFGKPVTLSCSQTLNHNVMYWYQQKSSQAPKLLFHYYDKDFNNEADTPDNFQSRRPNTSFCFLDIRSPGLGDTAMYLCATSRDRWRAGTQYFGPGTRLLVL.

V and J are TRBV2 and TRBJ2-1; 7 nucleotides align to TRBD2. Germline-derived CDR1 and CDR2 are SNHLY and FYNNEI. V lost 4 bases and J lost 0; bases outside the gene matches: 12. The CDR3 length is 18 residues. CDR3 in DNA: TGTGCCAGCAGTGGCCCCTCTAGCGGAGAGGGCTCCTACAATGAGCAGTTCTTC. This gives the protein CASSGPSSGEGSYNEQFF.

J is TRBJ2-2 and V is TRBV7-6; 11 bases are shared with TRBD2. Trimming cost V 5 bases and J 5 bases; bases outside gene matches: 4. Germline assignment: CDR1 SGHVS and CDR2 FNYEAQ. The CDR3 runs 15 residues. Here the CDR3 DNA reads TGTGCCAGCAGCCCCGGGACTAGCGGAACCGGGGAGCTGTTTTTT. It yields the protein CASSPGTSGTGELFF. The whole variable domain, filled in from reference TRBV7-6 and TRBJ2-2, reads GAGVSQSPRYKVTKRGQDVALRCDPISGHVSLYWYRQALGQGPEFLTYFNYEAQQDKSGLPNDRFSAERPEGSISTLTIQRTEQRDSAMYRCASSPGTSGTGELFFGEGSRLTVL.

The sample holds a few counts of this clone. The chain joins TRBV5-1 to TRBJ2-3; 7 bases map to TRBD1. Germline V gives CDR1 SGHRS, CDR2 YFSETQ. The trim removed 0 bases at V and 3 bases at J, leaving 7 bases unmatched. The CDR3 has 16 amino acids. The DNA for the CDR3 is TGCGCCAGCAGCTTGGGCCTTAGGGGGCCGACAGATACGCAGTATTTT. This translates into CASSLGLRGPTDTQYF. The variable domain in full, with the rest retrieved from reference TRBV5-1 and TRBJ2-3, is KAGVTQTPRYLIKTRGQQVTLSCSPISGHRSVSWYQQTPGQGLQFLFEYFSETQRNKGNFPGRFSGRQFSNSRSEMNVSTLELGDSALYLCASSLGLRGPTDTQYFGPGTRLTVL.

Within the sample, this clone is medium-sized. This chain uses TRBV6-4 with TRBJ2-1, with 11 bases fitting TRBD2. Trimming cost V 3 bases and J 6 bases; bases outside gene matches: 4. Germline V gene sequence: CDR1 MRHNA, CDR2 SNTAGT. CDR3 length: 15 amino acids. In DNA form, the CDR3 reads TGTGCCAGCAGTGATACTAGCGGGAGTAGCAATGAGCAGTTCTTC. Protein: CASSDTSGSSNEQFF.

The chain recombines TRBV5-3 with TRBJ1-5; 8 positions agree with TRBD1. TRBV5-3 is an open reading frame, and its role is uncertain. The CDR3 loop spans 18 amino acids. V lost 2 bases to trimming and J lost 3 bases; unmatched junction nucleotides: 13. The CDR3 here is CARSLRLQGDGHNQPQHF. The CDR3 DNA sequence: TGTGCCAGAAGCTTACGATTACAGGGGGATGGACACAATCAGCCCCAGCATTTT.

The CDR3 DNA reads TGTGCCAGCAGCCAACGTTACCGACGTAATTTGGTCAGGGGGCGCCATCAGCCCCAGCATTTT. This sequence encodes CASSQRYRRNLVRGRHQPQHF. The chain is built from TRBV14 and TRBJ1-5; 8 bases are shared with TRBD1. Unmatched junction bases numbered 23, after V lost 2 bases and J lost 5 bases. The CDR3 sequence is 21 residues long. Germline CDR1 is SGHDN and CDR2 is FVKESK.

On this clone: The junction differs from germline at one of its ends, possibly a read error. The chain recombines TRBV7-9 with TRBJ2-7; 8 bases match TRBD2. CDR3 length equals 12 residues. CDR1 is SEHNR and CDR2 is FQNEAQ in the germline V gene (reference sequence). This CDR3 is CSSSPSGGEQYF. In DNA, the CDR3 is TGTTCCAGCAGCCCCTCGGGGGGGGAGCAGTACTTC.

CDR3 in DNA: TGCGCCAGCAGCCTGAGCGGGGAGGGGACAGATACGCAGTATTTT. Its translation is CASSLSGEGTDTQYF. The chain recombines TRBV5-1 with TRBJ2-3; TRBD2 aligns across 7 bases. Germline loops: CDR1 SGHRS, CDR2 YFSETQ. This CDR3 spans 15 amino acids. Trimming took 4 bases from V and 3 from J; bases not matched to a gene: 8.

The gene calls are TRBV21-1 and TRBJ2-7; no DNA check was done on the table's D call, TRBD1. TRBV21-1 is a listed pseudogene. The CDR3 runs to 13 residues. CDR3 residues: CASSRTASYEQYF. The CDR3 coding sequence is TGTGCCAGCAGTCGGACAGCCTCCTACGAGCAGTACTTC.

With respect to this clone: Other DNA sequences in the sample encode the same CDR3. The chain links TRBV5-1 to TRBJ1-1; D perhaps matches TRBD1 (6 bases). Germline CDR1 SGHRS, CDR2 YFSETQ. V lost 5 bases to trimming and J lost 8 bases, with 22 bases between them. This CDR3 spans 15 amino acids. The CDR3 bases are TGCGCCAGCAGGCAACAACAGGGAGCCGTGGGGGAAGCTTTCTTT. It yields the protein CASRQQQGAVGEAFF.

J is TRBJ2-1 and V is TRBV6-1; a weak D match, TRBD2 (6 bases). V was clipped by 4 bases and J by 4 bases, with 17 bases between them. The CDR3 extends over 16 amino acids. CDR1 and CDR2 from the germline V gene are MNHNS and SASEGT. The DNA of the CDR3 is TGTGCCAGCAGTGCTACGAAAGGACTACAATACAATGAGCAGTTCTTC. This gives the protein CASSATKGLQYNEQFF.

Concerning this clone itself: The sample contains more than one DNA sequence encoding this CDR3. This chain connects TRBV6-5 to TRBJ1-6; a possible D gene is TRBD1 (5 bases). Germline CDR1 MNHEY, CDR2 SVGAGI. V dropped 7 bases and J dropped 9 bases, with 16 bases sitting between them. The CDR3 covers 14 residues. CDR3 residues: CASTTDTLFSPLHF. In DNA, the CDR3 is TGTGCCAGCACTACGGACACGTTATTTTCACCCCTCCACTTT.

The V call is TRBV11-2, the J call TRBJ2-7; 10 positions agree with TRBD2. Per germline, CDR1 SGHAT and CDR2 FQNNGV. The CDR3 extends over 14 amino acids. The ends lost 5 bases at V and 3 bases at J; junction bases unmatched: 4. CDR3: CASSASSGSYEQYF. The CDR3 bases are TGTGCCAGCAGCGCCTCTAGCGGGAGCTACGAGCAGTACTTC.

The genes are TRBV28 and TRBJ2-1; 9 bases agree with TRBD2. The V segment lost 2 bases and the J segment 10 bases; nucleotides outside the gene matches: 6. CDR1 is MDHEN, CDR2 SYDVKM, per germline. The CDR3 covers 14 residues. CDR3: CASSLASGMEEQFF. CDR3 in DNA: TGTGCCAGCAGTTTAGCTAGCGGGATGGAAGAGCAGTTCTTC.

The chain recombines TRBV13 with TRBJ1-1; D gene ambiguous. Germline values: CDR1 PRHDT, CDR2 FYEKMQ (reference sequence). Trimming pared 7 bases from V and 0 bases from J, leaving 9 bases between. The CDR3 is made up of 13 amino acids. The CDR3 reads CASTPRMNTEAFF. CDR3 DNA: TGTGCCAGCACTCCCAGGATGAACACTGAAGCTTTCTTT. The variable domain in full, with the rest retrieved from reference TRBV13 and TRBJ1-1, is AAGVIQSPRHLIKEKRETATLKCYPIPRHDTVYWYQQGPGQDPQFLISFYEKMQSDKGSIPDRFSAQQFSDYHSELNMSSLELGDSALYFCASTPRMNTEAFFGQGTRLTVV.

The rearrangement joins TRBV6-5 to TRBJ1-1; D possibly corresponds to TRBD1 (5 bases). Germline loops: CDR1 MNHEY, CDR2 SVGAGI. This CDR3 is built from 16 residues. Trimming stripped 3 bases from V and 1 base from J, with 15 bases between. The CDR3 sequence: CASSYAGPEPNTEAFF. The CDR3 nucleotides read TGTGCCAGCAGTTATGCAGGGCCCGAACCGAACACTGAAGCTTTCTTT.

This clone was counted at least ten times. The chain couples TRBV19 to TRBJ2-1, with 13 nucleotides matching TRBD2. The germline V gene has CDR1 LNHDA and CDR2 SQIVND (reference sequence). The junction had 5 bases not matched to a gene; V was cut back by 4 bases and J by 8 bases. The CDR3 runs to 15 residues. CDR3 sequence reads: CASSRTSGSFDEQFF. DNA of the CDR3: TGTGCCAGTAGTAGGACTAGCGGGAGTTTTGATGAGCAGTTCTTC. Full variable domain (outside the CDR3, taken from reference TRBV19 and TRBJ2-1): DGGITQSPKYLFRKEGQNVTLSCEQNLNHDAMYWYRQDPGQGLRLIYYSQIVNDFQKGDIAEGYSVSREKKESFPLTVTSAQKNPTAFYLCASSRTSGSFDEQFFGPGTRLTVL.

The chain carries TRBV5-1 and TRBJ2-7, with D perhaps matching TRBD2 (5 bases). V lost 5 bases, J lost 5 bases, and 17 bases lay in between. Per germline, CDR1 SGHRS and CDR2 YFSETQ. The CDR3 spans 14 residues. This CDR3 reads CASRSGGPPNEQYF. CDR3 nucleotide sequence: TGCGCCAGCAGGTCAGGAGGACCCCCCAACGAGCAGTACTTC.

This clone was seen more than once but under ten times. Compared with germline, one end of the junction differs, possibly owing to a read error. The chain links TRBV7-9 to TRBJ2-1; perhaps TRBD2 as D (6 bases). The CDR3 is 16 amino acids. Germline V gene data show CDR1 as SEHNR and CDR2 as FQNEAQ (reference sequence). The CDR3 DNA is TGTTCCAGCAGCCTTAGGGCGGGAACCCCGGCCAATGAGCAGTTCTTC. Amino acid sequence: CSSSLRAGTPANEQFF.

This clone was observed a handful of times. V is TRBV7-9 and J is TRBJ1-2; TRBD1 is a possible D gene (5 bases). CDR1 is SEHNR and CDR2 is FQNEAQ in the germline V gene (reference sequence). The CDR3 loop spans 14 amino acids. The V end lost 5 bases, the J end lost 14 bases, and 24 bases lay between the germline ends. The DNA for the CDR3 is TGTGCCAGCAGCCGTGGTGTGACAGCTTATCCTGAAACCTTC. It is translated as CASSRGVTAYPETF.

The chain's CDR3 is CASSLGGESTGYTF. Written as DNA, the CDR3 is TGTGCCAGCAGTTTAGGGGGGGAGAGCACGGGCTACACCTTC. The chain couples TRBV28 to TRBJ1-2, with D perhaps matching TRBD1 (5 bases). Trimming pared 2 bases from V and 8 bases from J, leaving 15 bases between. This CDR3 comprises 14 residues. Germline CDR1 MDHEN, CDR2 SYDVKM.

The chain couples TRBV6-6 to TRBJ1-5; 7 nucleotides agree with TRBD1. CDR1 MNHNY and CDR2 SVGAGI come from the germline V gene (reference sequence). The V and J ends lost 4 bases and 4 bases, in that order; junction bases with no gene match: 7. The CDR3 is 15 residues long. The CDR3, as DNA: TGTGCCAGCAGTTTCCAGGGGGACCTAAATCAGCCCCAGCATTTT. Its translation is CASSFQGDLNQPQHF.

V gene TRBV18 combines with J gene TRBJ2-1; TRBD2 might be the D (5 bases). V was shortened by 3 bases and J by 4 bases, with 13 bases between the two germline ends. Germline CDR1 KGHSH, CDR2 LQKENI. CDR3 length: 15 amino acids. The CDR3 is CASSPPQRRYNEQFF. The CDR3 region has the DNA TGTGCCAGCTCACCCCCCCAGCGGAGGTACAATGAGCAGTTCTTC.

This clone was counted a few times. This chain connects TRBV6-4 to TRBJ2-5; 8 bases align to TRBD2. This CDR3 region has 15 residues. V gave up 10 bases and J gave up 4 bases; unmatched junction bases: 14. Germline assignment: CDR1 MRHNA and CDR2 SNTAGT. The CDR3 loop reads CATSRISGGGETQYF. The CDR3 DNA is TGTGCCACCTCGAGGATTTCGGGAGGGGGAGAGACCCAGTACTTC.

The chain recombines TRBV6-5 with TRBJ2-2; 8 bases agree with TRBD2. This CDR3 region has 16 residues. V lost 0 bases and J lost 1; bases outside the gene matches: 1. Germline V gene sequence: CDR1 MNHEY, CDR2 SVGAGI. Written as DNA, the CDR3 is TGTGCCAGCAGTTACTCAACTAGCGGGAACACCGGGGAGCTGTTTTTT. Protein sequence: CASSYSTSGNTGELFF.

The rearrangement joins TRBV6-5 to TRBJ2-7, with D possibly TRBD2 on 7 matching bases. Trimming shortened V by 0 bases and J by 6 bases, and 15 bases separated the two germline ends. Germline values: CDR1 MNHEY, CDR2 SVGAGI. The CDR3 length is 15 residues. CDR3 loop: CASSYSAGGRLEQYF. The DNA of the CDR3 is TGTGCCAGCAGTTACTCTGCCGGGGGGCGCCTCGAGCAGTACTTC.

This clone appeared once. The chain uses TRBV28 and TRBJ1-1; no clear D gene. There are 13 residues in the CDR3. Looked up from germline, CDR1 is MDHEN and CDR2 is SYDVKM. Trimming took 2 bases from V and 12 from J, leaving 16 bases between them. The CDR3 DNA sequence: TGTGCCAGCAGTTTAGGGTCCGTTCGGAGGACTTTCTTT. Translation: CASSLGSVRRTFF.

The chain links TRBV27 to TRBJ1-5; 8 positions agree with TRBD1. This CDR3 comprises 17 residues. Trimming at V came to 6 bases and at J to 2 bases, leaving 12 bases not matched to a gene. Germline-derived CDR1 and CDR2 are MNHEY and SMNVEV (reference sequence). The CDR3 bases are TGTGCCAGCAGGGGGGGGACAGGACCCGAGGGCAATCAGCCCCAGCATTTT. Amino acids: CASRGGTGPEGNQPQHF.

The chain joins TRBV30 to TRBJ1-5, with TRBD1 as a possible D gene (5 bases). The CDR3 has 14 residues. The V end was cut by 5 bases, the J end by 5 bases, with 16 bases between. Germline V lookup: CDR1 GTSNPN, CDR2 SVGIG (reference sequence). The CDR3 bases are TGTGCCTGGGGAGACAGTCAATCCCATCAGCCCCAGCATTTT. This encodes CAWGDSQSHQPQHF.

This clone was seen a single time. The chain uses TRBV27 and TRBJ2-3; D possibly corresponds to TRBD2 (6 bases). Between the trimmed V and J ends, which lost 4 bases and 0 bases, there was a span of 8 bases. The CDR3 sequence is 14 residues long. Germline V gene sequence: CDR1 MNHEY, CDR2 SMNVEV (reference sequence). This CDR3 is CASSWSGSTDTQYF. The CDR3, as DNA: TGTGCCAGCAGTTGGAGCGGGAGCACAGATACGCAGTATTTT.